These T cell receptor beta chains were read from a single sample in a study of Graves' ophthalmopathy and Graves' hyperthyroidism. Using its own MiXCR run on the multiplex PCR reads, TCRdb lists one record per CDR3 protein. Of roughly 410,000 distinct CDR3 sequences in the sample, 15% to 19% were seen once. Sequencing used peripheral blood. All receptors derive from a woman younger than 35 with stable Graves' hyperthyroidism. Each CDR3 is given with its conserved first and last residue. A D gene is named only where the DNA matches it firmly.

V gene: TRBV6-1
D gene: TRBD1
CDR3 protein: CASSDTRQGGNIQYF

V gene: TRBV12-3/TRBV12-4
D gene: NA
CDR3 protein: CASSPGRKGPQHF

V gene: TRBV7-2
D gene: TRBD1
CDR3 protein: CASSTAGGNYGYTF

V gene: TRBV9
D gene: NA
CDR3 protein: CASSSRVERSPLHF

V gene: TRBV2
D gene: TRBD1
CDR3 protein: CASSGQQETRYF

V gene: TRBV19
D gene: NA
CDR3 protein: CASSINPTTEAFF

V gene: TRBV11-2
D gene: NA
CDR3 protein: CASSSGGPGDTGELFF

V gene: TRBV4-1
D gene: NA
CDR3 protein: CASSQAELNSYEQYF

V gene: TRBV2
D gene: TRBD2
CDR3 protein: CASSERFVTSGEQYF

V gene: TRBV4-1
D gene: NA
CDR3 protein: CASSQEWRGSPLHF

V gene: TRBV27
D gene: TRBD2
CDR3 protein: CASSYLAGTSGWDTQYF

V gene: TRBV28
D gene: TRBD1
CDR3 protein: CASRSTGGSVEQYF

V gene: TRBV2
D gene: NA
CDR3 protein: CASATRLAKNIQYF